This entry features one T cell receptor (beta chain) sequence. What it binds is unknown. A read error may account for a junction end that differs from germline. This sample stems from a study of blood T cells in healthy people across ages. The use of a sample-barcoded 5' primer and a J-beta primer mix characterized a second PCR of 7 to 11 cycles. A single record per CDR3 protein comes from TCRdb applying MiXCR to the 5' RACE reads. The table has 780,000 or so distinct CDR3 sequences, about 55% seen once; the top ten hold 41%. Study-wide results and limits: Correlation between TCR beta diversity and naive T cell percentage was strong.

Material for sequencing was blood. The sequence derives from an elderly man in good health.

As DNA, the CDR3 is TGCAGTGCCAGAGGGGATAGCGGGGGCTCCTACAGTGAGCAGTTCTTC. Residues: CSARGDSGGSYSEQFF. V gene TRBV20-1 combines with J gene TRBJ2-1; 9 bases are shared with TRBD2. Per germline, CDR1 DFQATT and CDR2 SNEGSKA (reference sequence). The CDR3 has 16 residues.